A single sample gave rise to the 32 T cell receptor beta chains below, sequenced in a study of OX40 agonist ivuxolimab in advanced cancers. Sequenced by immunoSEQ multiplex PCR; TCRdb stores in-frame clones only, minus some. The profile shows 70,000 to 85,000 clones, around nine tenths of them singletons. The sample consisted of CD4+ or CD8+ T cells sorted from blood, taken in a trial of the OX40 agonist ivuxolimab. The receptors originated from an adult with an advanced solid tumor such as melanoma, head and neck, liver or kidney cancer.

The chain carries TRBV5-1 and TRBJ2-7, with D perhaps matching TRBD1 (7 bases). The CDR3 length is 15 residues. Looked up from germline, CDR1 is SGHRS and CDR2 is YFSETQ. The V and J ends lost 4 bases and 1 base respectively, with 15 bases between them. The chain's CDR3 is CASSPGGTASYEQYF. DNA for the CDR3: TGCGCCAGCAGCCCGGGCGGGACAGCGTCCTACGAGCAGTACTTC.

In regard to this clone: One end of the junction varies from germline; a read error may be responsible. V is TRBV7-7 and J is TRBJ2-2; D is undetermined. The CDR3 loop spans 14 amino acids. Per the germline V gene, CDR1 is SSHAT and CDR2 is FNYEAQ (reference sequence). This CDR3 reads CASSLALSTGELFF. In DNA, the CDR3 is TGTGCTAGCAGCTTAGCCTTGTCTACCGGGGAGCTGTTTTTT.

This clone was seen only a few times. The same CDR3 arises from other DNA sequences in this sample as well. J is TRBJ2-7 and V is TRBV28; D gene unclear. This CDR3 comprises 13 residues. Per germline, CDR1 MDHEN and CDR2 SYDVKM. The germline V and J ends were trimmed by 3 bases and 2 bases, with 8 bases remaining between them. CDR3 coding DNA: TGTGCCAGCAGTTTTGGGCAGACCTACGAGCAGTACTTC. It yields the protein CASSFGQTYEQYF.

In DNA form, the CDR3 reads TGTGCCAGTAGCAAAACGACAGGGGGAAATCAGCCCCAGCATTTT. Translation: CASSKTTGGNQPQHF. The chain combines TRBV19 with TRBJ1-5; 9 bases fit TRBD1. Germline CDR1 reads LNHDA; CDR2 reads SQIVND (reference sequence). J lost 4 bases, V lost 6 bases, and 7 bases had no gene match. The CDR3 spans 15 residues.

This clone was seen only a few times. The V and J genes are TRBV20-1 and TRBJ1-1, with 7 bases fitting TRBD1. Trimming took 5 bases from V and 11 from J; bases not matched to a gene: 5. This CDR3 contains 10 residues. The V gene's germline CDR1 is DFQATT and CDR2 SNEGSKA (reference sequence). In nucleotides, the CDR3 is TGCAGTGCTGCGACAGGGATGGCTTTCTTT. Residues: CSAATGMAFF.

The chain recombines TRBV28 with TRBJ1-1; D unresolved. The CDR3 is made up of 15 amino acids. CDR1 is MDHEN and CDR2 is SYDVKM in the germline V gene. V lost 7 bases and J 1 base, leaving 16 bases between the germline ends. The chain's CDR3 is CASTQTLPPNTEAFF. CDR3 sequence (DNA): TGTGCCAGCACCCAGACACTACCTCCGAACACTGAAGCTTTCTTT.

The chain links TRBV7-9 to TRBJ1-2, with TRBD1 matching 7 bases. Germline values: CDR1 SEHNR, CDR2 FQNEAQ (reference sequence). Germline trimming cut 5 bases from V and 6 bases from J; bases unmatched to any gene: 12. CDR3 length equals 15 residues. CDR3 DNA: TGTGCCAGCAGCGACCTACAGGGGTTAATGGATGGCTACACCTTC. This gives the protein CASSDLQGLMDGYTF.

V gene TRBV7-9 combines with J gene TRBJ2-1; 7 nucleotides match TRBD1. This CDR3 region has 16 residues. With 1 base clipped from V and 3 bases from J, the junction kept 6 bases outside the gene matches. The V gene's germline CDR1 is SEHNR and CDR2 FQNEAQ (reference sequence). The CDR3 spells CASSLGQGEFYNEQFF. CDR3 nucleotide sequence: TGTGCCAGCAGCTTAGGTCAGGGGGAATTCTACAATGAGCAGTTCTTC.

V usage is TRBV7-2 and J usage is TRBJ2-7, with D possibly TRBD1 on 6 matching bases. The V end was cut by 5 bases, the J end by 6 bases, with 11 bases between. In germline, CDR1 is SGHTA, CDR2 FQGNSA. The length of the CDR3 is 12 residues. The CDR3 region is CASSLQGPEQYF. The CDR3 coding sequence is TGTGCCAGCAGCCTGCAGGGGCCCGAGCAGTACTTC.

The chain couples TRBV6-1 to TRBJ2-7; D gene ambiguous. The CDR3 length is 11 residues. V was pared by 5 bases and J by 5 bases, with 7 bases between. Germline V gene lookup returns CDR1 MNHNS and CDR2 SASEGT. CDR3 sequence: CASSYYNEQYF. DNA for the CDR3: TGTGCCAGCAGTTATTATAACGAGCAGTACTTC.

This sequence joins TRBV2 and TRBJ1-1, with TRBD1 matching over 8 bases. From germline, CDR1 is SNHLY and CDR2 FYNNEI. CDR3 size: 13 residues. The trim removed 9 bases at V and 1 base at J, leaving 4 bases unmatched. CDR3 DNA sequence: TGTGCCAGTCCCGGGACAGGGAACACTGAAGCTTTCTTT. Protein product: CASPGTGNTEAFF.

This CDR3 is CASSTPWRGSYNEQFF. CDR3 in DNA: TGTGCCAGCAGCACTCCGTGGAGAGGTTCCTACAATGAGCAGTTCTTC. This chain uses TRBV7-9 with TRBJ2-1, with no clear D. This CDR3 contains 16 residues. V shed 5 bases and J shed 1 base, with 15 bases lying between them. Germline V lookup: CDR1 SEHNR, CDR2 FQNEAQ (reference sequence).

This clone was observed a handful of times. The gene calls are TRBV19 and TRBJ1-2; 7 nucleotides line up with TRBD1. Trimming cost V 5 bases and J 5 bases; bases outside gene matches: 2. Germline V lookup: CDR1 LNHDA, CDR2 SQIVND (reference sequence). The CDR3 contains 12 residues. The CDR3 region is CASSAQGYGYTF. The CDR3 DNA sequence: TGTGCCAGTAGTGCACAGGGGTATGGCTACACCTTC.

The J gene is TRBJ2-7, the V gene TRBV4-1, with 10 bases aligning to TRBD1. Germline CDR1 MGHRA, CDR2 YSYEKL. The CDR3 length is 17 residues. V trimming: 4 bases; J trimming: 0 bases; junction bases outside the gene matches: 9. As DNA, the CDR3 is TGCGCCAGCAGCCCTCGGACAGGGGGTACCCTCTCCTACGAGCAGTACTTC. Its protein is CASSPRTGGTLSYEQYF.

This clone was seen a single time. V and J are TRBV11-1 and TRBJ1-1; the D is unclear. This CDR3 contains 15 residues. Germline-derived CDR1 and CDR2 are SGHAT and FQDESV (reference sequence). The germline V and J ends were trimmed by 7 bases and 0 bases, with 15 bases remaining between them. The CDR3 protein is CASTLHSGLNTEAFF. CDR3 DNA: TGTGCCAGCACCCTGCACAGCGGCCTGAACACTGAAGCTTTCTTT.

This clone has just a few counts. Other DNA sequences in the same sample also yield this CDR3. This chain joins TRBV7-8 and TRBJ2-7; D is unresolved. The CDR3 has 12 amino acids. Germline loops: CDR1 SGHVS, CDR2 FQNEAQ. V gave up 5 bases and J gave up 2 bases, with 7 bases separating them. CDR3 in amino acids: CASSPTTYEQYF. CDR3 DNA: TGTGCCAGCAGCCCGACGACCTACGAGCAGTACTTC. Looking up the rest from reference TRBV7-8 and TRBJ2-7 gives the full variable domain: GAGVSQSPRYKVAKRGQDVALRCDPISGHVSLFWYQQALGQGPEFLTYFQNEAQLDKSGLPSDRFFAERPEGSVSTLKIQRTQQEDSAVYLCASSPTTYEQYFGPGTRLTVT.

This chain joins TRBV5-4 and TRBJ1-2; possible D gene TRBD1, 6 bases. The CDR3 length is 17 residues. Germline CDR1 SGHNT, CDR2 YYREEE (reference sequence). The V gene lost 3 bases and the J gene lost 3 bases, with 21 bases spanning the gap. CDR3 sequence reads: CASSWPRGAGDDYGYTF. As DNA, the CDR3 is TGTGCCAGCAGCTGGCCCAGAGGTGCAGGGGACGACTATGGCTACACCTTC.

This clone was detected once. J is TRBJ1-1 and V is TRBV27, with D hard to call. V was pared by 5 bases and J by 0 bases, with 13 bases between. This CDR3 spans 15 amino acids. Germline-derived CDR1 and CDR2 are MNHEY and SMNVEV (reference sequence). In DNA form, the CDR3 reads TGTGCCAGCAGTCGGGTGACCACCATGAACACTGAAGCTTTCTTT. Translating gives CASSRVTTMNTEAFF.

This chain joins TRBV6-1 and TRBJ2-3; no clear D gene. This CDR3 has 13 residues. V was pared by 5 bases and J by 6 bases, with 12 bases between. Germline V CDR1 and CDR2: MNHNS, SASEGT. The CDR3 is CASSLARVDTQYF. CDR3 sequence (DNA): TGTGCCAGCAGTCTTGCCCGCGTCGATACGCAGTATTTT.

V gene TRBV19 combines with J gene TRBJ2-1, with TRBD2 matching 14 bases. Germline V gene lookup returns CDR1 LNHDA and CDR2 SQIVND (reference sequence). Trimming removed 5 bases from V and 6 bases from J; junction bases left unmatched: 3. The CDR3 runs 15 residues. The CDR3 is CASSSGTSGSNEQFF. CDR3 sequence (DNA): TGTGCCAGTAGTTCCGGGACTAGCGGGAGCAATGAGCAGTTCTTC.

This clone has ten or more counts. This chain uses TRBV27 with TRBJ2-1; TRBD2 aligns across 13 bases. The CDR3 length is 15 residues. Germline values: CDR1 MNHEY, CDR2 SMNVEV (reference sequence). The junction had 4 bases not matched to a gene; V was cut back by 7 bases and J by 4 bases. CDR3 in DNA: TGTGCCAGCAAGGTACTAGCGGGGGGGTACAATGAGCAGTTCTTC. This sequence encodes CASKVLAGGYNEQFF.

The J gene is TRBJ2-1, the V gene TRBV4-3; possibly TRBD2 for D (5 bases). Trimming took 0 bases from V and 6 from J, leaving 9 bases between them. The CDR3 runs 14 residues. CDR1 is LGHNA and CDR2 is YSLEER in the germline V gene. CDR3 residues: CASSQDLSGNEQFF. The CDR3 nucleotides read TGCGCCAGCAGCCAAGATCTAAGCGGCAATGAGCAGTTCTTC.

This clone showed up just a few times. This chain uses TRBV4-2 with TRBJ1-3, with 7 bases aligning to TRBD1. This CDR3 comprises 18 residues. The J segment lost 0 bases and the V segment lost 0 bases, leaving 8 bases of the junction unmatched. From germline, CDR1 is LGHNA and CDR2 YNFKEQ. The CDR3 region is CASSQDPGQSISGNTIYF. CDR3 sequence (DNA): TGTGCCAGCAGCCAAGATCCGGGACAGAGTATCTCTGGAAACACCATATATTTT.

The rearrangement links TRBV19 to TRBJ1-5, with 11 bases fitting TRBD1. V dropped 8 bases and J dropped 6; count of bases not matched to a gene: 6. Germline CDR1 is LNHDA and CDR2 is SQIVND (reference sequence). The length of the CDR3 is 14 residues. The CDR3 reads CASQYGTGGQPQHF. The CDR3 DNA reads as TGTGCCAGTCAGTACGGGACAGGGGGTCAGCCCCAGCATTTT.

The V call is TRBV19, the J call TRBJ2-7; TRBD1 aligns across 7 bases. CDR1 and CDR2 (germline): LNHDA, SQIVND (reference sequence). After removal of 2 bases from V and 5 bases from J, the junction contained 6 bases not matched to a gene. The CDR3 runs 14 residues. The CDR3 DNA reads TGTGCCAGTAGTATATATGAGGGGGCGGACGAGCAGTACTTC. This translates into CASSIYEGADEQYF.

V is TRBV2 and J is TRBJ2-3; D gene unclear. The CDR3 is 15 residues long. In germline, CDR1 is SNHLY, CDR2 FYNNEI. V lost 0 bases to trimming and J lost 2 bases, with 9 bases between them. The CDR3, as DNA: TGTGCCAGCAGTGAAGCAATCGCAAACACAGATACGCAGTATTTT. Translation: CASSEAIANTDTQYF.

CDR3 loop: CASSGNTGELFF. For the CDR3, the DNA is TGTGCCAGCAGTGGGAACACCGGGGAGCTGTTTTTT. The chain has TRBV27 and TRBJ2-2; D gene unclear. Trimming took 5 bases from V and 1 from J, leaving 2 bases between them. The germline gives CDR1 MNHEY, CDR2 SMNVEV (reference sequence). The CDR3 spans 12 residues.

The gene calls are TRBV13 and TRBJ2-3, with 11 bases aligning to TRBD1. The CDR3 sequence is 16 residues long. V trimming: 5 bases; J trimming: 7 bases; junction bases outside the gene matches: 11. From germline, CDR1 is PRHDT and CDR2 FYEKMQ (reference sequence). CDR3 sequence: CASSDDPGQGVNTQYF. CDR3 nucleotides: TGTGCCAGCAGCGACGACCCGGGACAGGGGGTGAATACGCAGTATTTT.

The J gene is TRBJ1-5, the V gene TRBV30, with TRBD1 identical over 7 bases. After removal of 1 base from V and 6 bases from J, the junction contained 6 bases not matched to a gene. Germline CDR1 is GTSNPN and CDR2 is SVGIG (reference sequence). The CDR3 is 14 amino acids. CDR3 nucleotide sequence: TGTGCCTGGAGTGATTACAGGGGTACTCAGCCCCAGCATTTT. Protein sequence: CAWSDYRGTQPQHF.

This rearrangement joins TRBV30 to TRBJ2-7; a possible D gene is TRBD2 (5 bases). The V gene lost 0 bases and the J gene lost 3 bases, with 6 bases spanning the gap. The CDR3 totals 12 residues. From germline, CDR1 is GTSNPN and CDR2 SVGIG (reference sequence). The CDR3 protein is CAWSVLGYEQYF. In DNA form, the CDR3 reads TGTGCCTGGAGTGTACTAGGCTACGAGCAGTACTTC.

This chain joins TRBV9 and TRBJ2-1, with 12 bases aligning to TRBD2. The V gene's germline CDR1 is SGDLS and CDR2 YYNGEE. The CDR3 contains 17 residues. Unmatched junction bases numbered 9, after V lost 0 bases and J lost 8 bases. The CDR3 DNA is TGTGCCAGCAGCGTAGTAGAGACTAGCGGGAGCTTAGATGAGCAGTTCTTC. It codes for CASSVVETSGSLDEQFF.

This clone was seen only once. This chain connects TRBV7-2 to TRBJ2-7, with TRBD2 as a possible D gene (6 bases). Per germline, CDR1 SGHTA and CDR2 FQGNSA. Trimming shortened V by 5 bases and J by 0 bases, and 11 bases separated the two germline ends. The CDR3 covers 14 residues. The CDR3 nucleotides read TGTGCCAGCAGCCAGGGACTTGGCTCCTACGAGCAGTACTTC. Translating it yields CASSQGLGSYEQYF.